These 7 T cell receptor beta chains originate from one sample sequenced in a study of T cells after yellow fever vaccination. A single record per CDR3 protein comes from TCRdb applying MiXCR to the 5' RACE reads. The sample has 300,000 or so distinct CDR3 sequences, 7% to 10% seen once. The input for sequencing was PBMCs, taken about 41 days after the first yellow fever vaccination. These receptors were obtained from a man younger than 35 who received the YFV17D yellow fever vaccine.

This chain joins TRBV4-3 and TRBJ2-1, with D perhaps given as TRBD1 or TRBD2 (5 bases each). The V end lost 8 bases, the J end lost 0 bases, and 14 bases lay between the germline ends. Germline lookup yields CDR1 LGHNA and CDR2 YSLEER. This CDR3 contains 15 residues. Written as DNA, the CDR3 is TGCGCCAGCGGAGAGGGGACGAGCTCCTACAATGAGCAGTTCTTC. It codes for CASGEGTSSYNEQFF.

This clonotype was recorded a few times. The chain combines TRBV4-1 with TRBJ2-7; possibly TRBD1 for D (6 bases). The CDR3 loop spans 15 amino acids. CDR1 is MGHRA, CDR2 YSYEKL, per germline. Deletions cut 1 base from V and 7 bases from J, with 17 bases between. CDR3 region: CASSQGEGRGGEQYF. In nucleotides, the CDR3 is TGCGCCAGCAGCCAAGGGGAAGGCAGGGGTGGAGAGCAGTACTTC.

This clonotype was observed many times. This chain joins TRBV7-6 and TRBJ2-4, with a tentative D call TRBD1 (5 bases). The CDR3 totals 14 residues. Looked up from germline, CDR1 is SGHVS and CDR2 is FNYEAQ. The V end lost 3 bases, the J end lost 6 bases, and 12 bases lay between the germline ends. The CDR3 DNA reads TGTGCCAGCAGCTTCGTGCAGGGCACAAACATTCAGTACTTC. The encoded protein is CASSFVQGTNIQYF.

This clonotype occurred a few times. V usage is TRBV7-9 and J usage is TRBJ1-4; TRBD1 might be the D (5 bases). V was trimmed by 5 bases and J by 3 bases, leaving 16 bases between them. This CDR3 is 16 amino acids long. In germline, CDR1 is SEHNR, CDR2 FQNEAQ (reference sequence). The CDR3 reads CASSPTRVSANEKLFF. DNA for the CDR3: TGTGCCAGCAGCCCAACCAGGGTATCGGCTAATGAAAAACTGTTTTTT.

This clonotype showed up just a few times. The V call is TRBV12-3 or TRBV12-4, the J call TRBJ2-7; TRBD1 matches 10 bases. With V trimmed by 6 bases and J by 5 bases, 7 bases remained unmatched. The CDR3 length is 14 residues. CDR3 nucleotide sequence: TGTGCCAGCAGGGGGCGGACAGGGGGTCACGAGCAGTACTTC. Protein sequence: CASRGRTGGHEQYF.

This clonotype has a handful of counts. The CDR3 reads CATSDHAGGAYNEQFF. The CDR3 DNA reads TGTGCCACCAGTGACCATGCGGGGGGAGCCTACAATGAGCAGTTCTTC. The chain links TRBV24-1 to TRBJ2-1; 8 bases are a match to TRBD2. The CDR3 is 16 residues long. With V trimmed by 4 bases and J by 2 bases, 6 bases remained unmatched. Germline V gene lookup returns CDR1 KGHDR and CDR2 SFDVKD.

This clonotype has only a few counts. V and J are TRBV25-1 and TRBJ2-2; perhaps TRBD2 as D (6 bases). Germline V gene sequence: CDR1 MGHDK, CDR2 SYGVNS. The ends were cut back, 2 bases at V and 8 bases at J, with 15 bases in the middle. CDR3 length equals 15 residues. The CDR3 here is CASSERGYGDGELFF. DNA for the CDR3: TGTGCCAGCAGTGAACGGGGGTACGGGGATGGGGAGCTGTTTTTT. The entire variable domain, with the rest obtained from reference TRBV25-1 and TRBJ2-2, is as follows: EADIYQTPRYLVIGTGKKITLECSQTMGHDKMYWYQQDPGMELHLIHYSYGVNSTEKGDLSSESTVSRIRTEHFPLTLESARPSHTSQYLCASSERGYGDGELFFGEGSRLTVL.